The rows below give T cell receptor beta chains drawn from one sample of a study of cytotoxic CD8 clonotypes in ibrutinib-treated CLL. Assay: immunoSEQ multiplex PCR; the TCRdb copy retains only in-frame clones and omits some. The table lists hundreds of thousands of clones, around 70% of them singletons. This sample comprised PBMCs, obtained after 12 months of ibrutinib treatment. The receptors come from a human donor with chronic lymphocytic leukemia. Both conserved end residues are part of each CDR3. D genes are given only for firm matches. Rows give clone size only sometimes, using once, few, many, or a class for an expanded clone.

j_call d_call clone_size v_call cdr3_nt cdr3_aa
TRBJ2-6 . . TRBV6-6 TGTGCCAGCAGACCCGACAGCGCTGGGGCCAACGTCCTGACTTTC CASRPDSAGANVLTF
TRBJ2-1 TRBD2 . TRBV9 TGTGCCAGCAGCATTGGACTAGCGGGGGCCTACAATGAGCAGTTCTTC CASSIGLAGAYNEQFF
TRBJ1-1 . . TRBV6-5 TGTGCCAGCAGTTTCAGGGTTGTAGGGCTGAACACTGAAGCTTTCTTT CASSFRVVGLNTEAFF
TRBJ1-1 TRBD1 once TRBV18 TGTGCCAGCTCACCACAGGGGGCGAACACTGAAGCTTTCTTT CASSPQGANTEAFF
TRBJ2-3 . few TRBV9 TGTGCCAGCAGCGTAGAATCAGATACGCAGTATTTT CASSVESDTQYF
TRBJ2-1 . few TRBV18 TGTGCCAGCTCACTCCAGGAATACAATGAGCAGTTCTTC CASSLQEYNEQFF
TRBJ1-5 . . TRBV6-6 TGTGCCAGCAGTTCTAACAGTCTTCAGCCCCAGCATTTT CASSSNSLQPQHF
TRBJ2-1 . once TRBV6-5 TGTGCCAGCAGTCTTCCGGGGCACGAGCAGTTCTTC CASSLPGHEQFF
TRBJ1-2 . . TRBV5-6 TGTGCCAGCAGCTTGGCAAACGGCGCCAACTATGGCTACACCTTC CASSLANGANYGYTF
TRBJ1-4 TRBD1 . TRBV30 TGTGCCTGGAGTACAGGGGTCGTTAATGAAAAACTGTTTTTT CAWSTGVVNEKLFF
TRBJ2-7 TRBD2 . TRBV5-5 TGTGCCAGCAGCTTGGGACTAGCGGGAGGAGAGCAGTACTTC CASSLGLAGGEQYF
TRBJ1-4 . once TRBV2 TGTGCCAGCAGCCTAACAGGGAGGTGGACTAATGAAAAACTGTTTTTT CASSLTGRWTNEKLFF
TRBJ2-5 TRBD2 . TRBV5-1 TGCGCCAGCAGCTTGACTAGCGGGTTAGAGACCCAGTACTTC CASSLTSGLETQYF
TRBJ2-5 TRBD2 . TRBV7-3 TGTGCCAGCAGCTCTACTAGCGGGAAAGAGACCCAGTACTTC CASSSTSGKETQYF
TRBJ1-1 . . TRBV7-3 TGTGCCAGCAGCCCGGGACCCGGGAGAGACACTGAAGCTTTCTTT CASSPGPGRDTEAFF
TRBJ1-2 TRBD1 . TRBV30 TGTGCCTGGGGGACAGGGGGGAGCTATGGCTACACCTTC CAWGTGGSYGYTF
TRBJ1-5 TRBD1 . TRBV19 TGTGCCAGCCAGGACAGGGGGCTTCAGCCCCAGCATTTT CASQDRGLQPQHF
TRBJ1-2 . . TRBV5-4 TGTGCCAGCAGCTTTGAGCCTCCCTTCTATGGCTACACCTTC CASSFEPPFYGYTF
TRBJ2-1 . . TRBV30 TGTGCCTGGGCTCCAGGAGGGAGCCCCAATGAGCAGTTCTTC CAWAPGGSPNEQFF
TRBJ1-2 TRBD1 . TRBV29-1 TGCAGCGTTGAATCAGGGGGGCGTTATGGCTACACCTTC CSVESGGRYGYTF
TRBJ2-3 . . TRBV28 TGTGCCAGCAGTTTCAGCGGTACTAGCACAGATACGCAGTATTTT CASSFSGTSTDTQYF
TRBJ1-5 . . TRBV18 TGTGCCAGCTCACCACCGGGAAGTAATCAGCCCCAGCATTTT CASSPPGSNQPQHF
TRBJ1-2 . . TRBV5-1 TGCGCCAGCAGCTCAGGGACAAACTATGGCTACACCTTC CASSSGTNYGYTF
TRBJ1-2 . . TRBV29-1 TGCAGCGTTGCTTTTCAGGGGAGACTCTATGGCTACACCTTC CSVAFQGRLYGYTF
TRBJ2-7 TRBD2 . TRBV4-2 TGTGCCAGCAGCCAAGGGGAGGGCCACGAGCAGTACTTC CASSQGEGHEQYF
TRBJ1-5 . . TRBV4-3 TGCGCCAGCAGCCCCACACGGGTTTTAAATCAGCCCCAGCATTTT CASSPTRVLNQPQHF
TRBJ1-5 . . TRBV15 TGTGCCACCAGCAGACTATCAGGGGGCAATCAGCCCCAGCATTTT CATSRLSGGNQPQHF
TRBJ2-3 . . TRBV2 TGTGCCGCAGAGGCGACCGATACGCAGTATTTT CAAEATDTQYF
TRBJ1-2 . . TRBV6-5 TGTGCCAGCAGTTACTCGCGGGGGGCTCATAGCGGCTACACCTTC CASSYSRGAHSGYTF
TRBJ1-2 . . TRBV5-6 TGTGCCAGCAGCCGCCGAATGGGAGGCTACACCTTC CASSRRMGGYTF
TRBJ2-6 . once TRBV7-7 TGTGCTAGCAATGCAGGGGCGTGGGCTGGGGCCAACGTCCTGACTTTC CASNAGAWAGANVLTF
TRBJ2-7 . . TRBV27 TGTGCCAGCAGTTTCGATAGGACGTCCACCTACGAGCAGTACTTC CASSFDRTSTYEQYF
TRBJ2-2 . . TRBV30 TGTGCCTGGAGTGTACCGGGACGGGGCACCGGGGAGCTGTTTTTT CAWSVPGRGTGELFF
TRBJ2-5 TRBD2 . TRBV4-1 TGCGCCAGCAGCCAGGGGACTAGCGGCCTCGGAGGGGAGACCCAGTACTTC CASSQGTSGLGGETQYF
TRBJ2-7 . . TRBV9 TGTGCCAGCAGCGTAGACAACTCCTACGAGCAGTACTTC CASSVDNSYEQYF
TRBJ1-1 . once TRBV2 TGTGCCAGCAGTGCTTCCAGGTCGAACACTGAAGCTTTCTTT CASSASRSNTEAFF
TRBJ1-6 . few TRBV6-4 TGTGCCAGCAGTGTAGAGGGGGGATCACCCCTCCACTTT CASSVEGGSPLHF
TRBJ2-7 . . TRBV4-3 TGCGCCAGCAGCCAAGATAGATCCGTGTACGAGCAGTACTTC CASSQDRSVYEQYF
TRBJ2-6 . . TRBV29-1 TGCAGCGTGAATTGGAGGGACTCTGGGGCCAACGTCCTGACTTTC CSVNWRDSGANVLTF
TRBJ1-5 TRBD1 . TRBV30 TGTGCCTGGATCCCAAGGGGACAGGGGGCCCATCAGCCCCAGCATTTT CAWIPRGQGAHQPQHF
TRBJ1-2 . few TRBV11-2 TGTGCCAGCAGCCTTTCCAGACAGGTCTATGTGGGCTACACCTTC CASSLSRQVYVGYTF
TRBJ1-2 . few TRBV9 TGTGCCAGCAGCGTAGATCCAGGCTCCTATGGCTACACCTTC CASSVDPGSYGYTF
TRBJ1-1 . many TRBV6-6 TGTGCCAGCAGAACAGAGGACACTGAAGCTTTCTTT CASRTEDTEAFF
TRBJ1-2 TRBD1 . TRBV6-4 TGTGCCAGCAGTGATTTCAGGGGGGGCTACACCTTC CASSDFRGGYTF
TRBJ1-1 . . TRBV19 TGTGCCAGCAAGTATAACGGACAGAACACTGAAGCTTTCTTT CASKYNGQNTEAFF
TRBJ1-1 TRBD1 . TRBV18 TGTGCCAGCTCGTCCTCAACAGGGGGTGGCACTGAAGCTTTCTTT CASSSSTGGGTEAFF
TRBJ1-2 TRBD1 . TRBV7-3 TGTGCCAGCAGCTTAACCCGGACAGGGATGAACTATGGCTACACCTTC CASSLTRTGMNYGYTF
TRBJ2-7 . once TRBV6-5 TGTGCCAGCAGTTCCGGTTGGATCGCGTACTTC CASSSGWIAYF
TRBJ2-7 . . TRBV19 TGTGCCAGTAGTATAGATGGGTCCGCGCAGTACTTC CASSIDGSAQYF
TRBJ2-7 TRBD2 . TRBV19 TGTGCCAGTAGCGGTACTAGCGGCTACGAGCAGTACTTC CASSGTSGYEQYF
TRBJ2-7 TRBD2 . TRBV5-1 TGCGCCAGCAGCCCACGCGGGGGCTACGAGCAGTACTTC CASSPRGGYEQYF
TRBJ2-1 TRBD2 once TRBV5-4 TGTGCCAGCAGCGCCCGGACTAGTCCCTACAATGAGCAGTTCTTC CASSARTSPYNEQFF
TRBJ1-2 TRBD1 . TRBV5-6 TGTGCCAGCAGCTTGTTTAGGGGGCGCGGGAACTATGGCTACACCTTC CASSLFRGRGNYGYTF
TRBJ1-4 . few TRBV18 TGTGCCAGCTCCCCAGCTGAAAAACTGTTTTTT CASSPAEKLFF